This T cell receptor (beta chain) was recorded in a study of T cells after yellow fever vaccination (dated by TCRdb to between 2018 and 2021). About the investigation overall: Libraries from fractions with low cell numbers were prepared with the SMART-Seq v4 Ultra Low Input RNA kit. Bulk TCR alpha and beta repertoires were sequenced longitudinally to track T-cell clones before and after primary and booster YFV17D yellow fever vaccination. Two healthy male donors, one aged 18 to 30 and one aged 30 to 40 years, were included in the cohort. Bulk PBMC replicates and cell subsets were isolated from blood drawn at multiple timepoints before and after both primary and secondary immunization.

V is trimmed back by 5 bases and J by 8 bases, and the junction contains 6 bases that no gene match accounts for. Measured from the cysteine to the phenylalanine, the CDR3 is 13 residues long. The only DNA kept is the CDR3, 39 bases in frame from the first base. CDR1 and CDR2, looked up from the germline V gene (reference sequence), are DFQATT and SNEGSKA. TCR cDNA was synthesized by 5'RACE template switching, which introduced a universal primer site and unique molecular identifiers. cDNA synthesis was primed from both the TCR alpha and TCR beta constant segments. Two PCR steps were used to amplify libraries, with sample barcodes and sequencing adapters being added in the second step. Sequencing of the libraries was done on either Illumina HiSeq 2500 (2x100 bp) or NovaSeq (2x150 bp). The paper's data handling went like this. Demultiplexing of reads and collapsing into UMI consensus sequences were performed with MIGEC, and V(D)J alignment was carried out with MiXCR. Clonotypes responding to the vaccine were identified with edgeR on replicate PBMC samples, with the criteria of FDR below 0.01 and a log2 fold change above 5 up to day 15. CD4 or CD8 identity was assigned to each bulk clonotype according to whether the clonotype was present at higher abundance in the sequenced CD4 repertoire or the sequenced CD8 repertoire. TCRdb reworked the public reads: Q25 trimming with fastp, MiXCR clone assembly, productive beta chains retained. One record per CDR3 amino acid sequence lists the most common genes and DNA. V and J calls and clone size were set by TCRdb, not the authors. The sample table contains about 580,000 distinct CDR3 sequences; only one count was recorded for about a sixth of them. Together, the top ten hold 17% of the sample.

A few counts support this clonotype. This clone's antigen is unknown. One base away there is no much larger clone; base qualities are not given. Study-wide conclusions, independent of this receptor: Because abundant contaminating clonotypes from the bulk population could be contained in FACS-sorted repertoires, computational filtering was required. After the booster, most of the clones that had expanded following primary vaccination were detected again (96% of CD4 and around 88% of CD8), which suggests that memory was broadly maintained. The secondary T-cell response was weaker than the primary response but faster, peaking on day 5 instead of day 15. A small share of clonotypes was detected in both CD4 and CD8 compartments, with the overlap likely arising from convergent recombination. Because the study included only a couple of donors, the extent to which the findings can be generalized is limited.

In the paper's terms, the treatment or condition label means: live attenuated yellow fever vaccine strain. At each blood-draw timepoint, two biological replicates of bulk PBMCs were obtained. A standard Ficoll-Paque protocol was used to isolate PBMCs from peripheral blood. TriZol was used to extract RNA from bulk PBMCs, CD4 and CD8 fractions, and dextramer-positive and dextramer-negative fractions. The chain is made from TRBV20-1 and TRBJ1-4, with 9 bases aligning to TRBD1. The TCR originated in a man aged 18 to 29 who received the YFV17D yellow fever vaccine. The source was PBMCs, collected 4 to 6 days after the first yellow fever vaccination. The CDR3 region: CSAAGTGHEKLFF. The DNA sequence is as follows: TGCAGTGCTGCCGGGACAGGGCACGAAAAACTGTTTTTT.